Sequencing of this TCR beta chain was carried out in a study of T cell responses to AZD1222 COVID-19 vaccine. Study outcomes and limitations: Regions 160-218 and 743-854 dominated among vaccine-associated CD4 TCRs spanning spike. Just six AZD1222 recipients tested seropositive at baseline. Unmutated variant regions are reportedly the target of nearly half of TCRs that are spike-specific.

Comments on this clone: Its cognate antigen is unknown.

Germline V lookup: CDR1 ENHRY, CDR2 SYGVKD. The ends were cut back, 0 bases at V and 0 bases at J, with 11 bases in the middle. This CDR3 has 16 amino acids. The table came from immunoSEQ multiplex PCR; TCRdb's copy has only in-frame clones and leaves some out. The sample contains around 80,000 clones, more than 85% of which appear only once. Whether given at about 4 or about 12 weeks, second doses were pooled. The TCR comes from an adult who received the AZD1222 COVID-19 vaccine. V usage is TRBV10-3 and J usage is TRBJ2-5; D is unclear. The specimen comprised peripheral blood, sampled 28 days after the second AZD1222 dose. The DNA of the CDR3 is TGTGCCATCAGTGAGTCCAAAGCCGCGTACCAAGAGACCCAGTACTTC. Its protein product is CAISESKAAYQETQYF.